These 25 T cell receptor beta chains were sequenced from one sample in a study of blood T cells in healthy people across ages. Primers used in a second PCR of about 6 to 11 cycles were a sample-barcoded 5' primer and a J-beta primer mix. TCRdb reanalysed the 5' RACE reads using MiXCR and keeps one entry per CDR3 protein. The data hold fewer than 2,000,000 distinct CDR3 sequences, with 35% to 50% observed a single time. The sample taken for sequencing was blood. The receptors come from a human donor in good health.

V is TRBV10-3 and J is TRBJ1-1, with D perhaps TRBD1 (6 bases). The CDR3 runs to 15 residues. The germline V gene has CDR1 ENHRY and CDR2 SYGVKD. The V and J ends lost 5 bases and 1 base respectively, with 14 bases between them. The CDR3 sequence is CAISPGAGENTEAFF. The CDR3 nucleotides read TGTGCCATCAGTCCAGGGGCGGGGGAGAACACTGAAGCTTTCTTT.

V usage is TRBV5-1 and J usage is TRBJ1-1, with 7 bases fitting TRBD1. CDR3 size: 15 residues. Trimming at V came to 5 bases and at J to 0 bases, leaving 7 bases not matched to a gene. CDR1 is SGHRS and CDR2 is YFSETQ in the germline V gene. The CDR3 here is CASSSTGVLNTEAFF. CDR3 DNA sequence: TGCGCCAGCAGTTCCACAGGGGTCCTGAACACTGAAGCTTTCTTT.

The table lists this clonotype with a few counts. V and J are TRBV9 and TRBJ2-6; D uncertain. Germline CDR1 SGDLS, CDR2 YYNGEE. V lost 4 bases to trimming and J lost 1 base, with 21 bases between them. The CDR3 runs 19 residues. The DNA for the CDR3 is TGTGCCAGCAGCAACGCCCAAGGACCCTACGGATCTGGGGCCAACGTCCTGACTTTC. Translating gives CASSNAQGPYGSGANVLTF.

This clonotype was found many times. A read error may produce the germline difference seen at one junction end. The CDR3 here is CASSFGIEQYF. For the CDR3, the DNA is TGTGCCAGCAGCTTTGGTATAGAGCAGTACTTC. The J gene is TRBJ2-7, the V gene TRBV5-1; no clear D gene. CDR3 length: 11 amino acids. The germline V gene has CDR1 SGHRS and CDR2 YFSETQ.

The rearrangement links TRBV7-8 to TRBJ2-2; D is ambiguous. Germline CDR1 SGHVS, CDR2 FQNEAQ. Trimming removed 1 base from V and 7 bases from J, with 7 bases in between. The CDR3 contains 13 residues. CDR3 protein: CASSLEKNGELFF. The CDR3, as DNA: TGTGCCAGCAGCTTAGAAAAGAACGGGGAGCTGTTTTTT.

This clonotype was counted a few times. The chain employs TRBV15 and TRBJ2-7, with a tentative D call TRBD2 (5 bases). The CDR3 loop spans 13 amino acids. Deletions cut 4 bases from V and 2 bases from J, with 9 bases between. Germline V CDR1 and CDR2: LNHNV, YYDKDF (reference sequence). DNA for the CDR3: TGTGCCACCAGCACCCGGGGAACCTACGAGCAGTACTTC. This sequence encodes CATSTRGTYEQYF.

CDR3 sequence (DNA): TGTGCCAGCAGTCGGGGACAGAGTAGTAACTATGGCTACACCTTC. This translates into CASSRGQSSNYGYTF. The gene calls are TRBV6-5 and TRBJ1-2; TRBD1 matches at 7 bases. This CDR3 region has 15 residues. The V gene end was trimmed by 5 bases and the J gene end by 1 base; junction bases not matched to a gene: 7. The germline V gene encodes CDR1 MNHEY and CDR2 SVGAGI.

This clonotype occurred a few times. The chain has TRBV7-9 and TRBJ2-5; D remains unclear. Germline-derived CDR1 and CDR2 are SEHNR and FQNEAQ (reference sequence). Trimming took 1 base from V and 5 from J, leaving 23 bases between them. There are 18 residues in the CDR3. CDR3: CASSLGFSGPGSRETQYF. In DNA form, the CDR3 reads TGTGCCAGCAGCTTAGGGTTCTCCGGGCCCGGTTCAAGGGAGACCCAGTACTTC.

The DNA for the CDR3 is TGCAGTGCTAGGCCCGGGGGCCCCCACACTGAAGCTTTCTTT. Amino acid sequence: CSARPGGPHTEAFF. The chain uses TRBV20-1 and TRBJ1-1; TRBD1 might be the D (6 bases). Between the trimmed V and J ends, which lost 3 bases and 3 bases, there was a span of 14 bases. The CDR3 length is 14 residues. The V gene's germline CDR1 is DFQATT and CDR2 SNEGSKA (reference sequence).

This clonotype occurred a few times. This chain connects TRBV7-2 to TRBJ2-3, with D perhaps matching TRBD1 (6 bases). V lost 1 base and J lost 8, with 13 bases in between. The germline V gene has CDR1 SGHTA and CDR2 FQGNSA. The CDR3 runs 14 residues. The CDR3 DNA follows: TGTGCCAGCAGCTTAGTTTGGGACAAGGGTACGCAGTATTTT. It yields the protein CASSLVWDKGTQYF.

The rearrangement uses TRBV12-3 or TRBV12-4 and TRBJ1-4, with a possible D match to TRBD1 (6 bases). The CDR3 sequence is 14 residues long. Trimming took off 4 bases at V and 7 bases at J, with 13 bases between the two ends. CDR3 loop: CASSSTGMGEKLFF. The CDR3 bases are TGTGCCAGCAGTTCTACAGGGATGGGTGAAAAACTGTTTTTT.

V usage is TRBV4-3 and J usage is TRBJ2-1; the D gene is possibly TRBD2 (5 bases). Germline CDR1 reads LGHNA; CDR2 reads YSLEER. V lost 0 bases and J lost 13, with 10 bases in between. The CDR3 spans 12 residues. The CDR3 is CASSQDRGIQFF. CDR3 in DNA: TGCGCCAGCAGCCAAGATAGAGGGATCCAGTTCTTC.

The chain recombines TRBV9 with TRBJ1-2, with D possibly being TRBD1 (5 bases). Trimming took off 5 bases at V and 5 bases at J, with 16 bases between the two ends. This CDR3 is built from 14 residues. Germline CDR1 reads SGDLS; CDR2 reads YYNGEE. Here the CDR3 reads CASSPTQGDYGYTF. The CDR3 DNA is TGTGCCAGCAGTCCAACGCAAGGGGATTATGGCTACACCTTC.

The chain links TRBV6-5 to TRBJ2-1, with TRBD2 identical over 8 bases. CDR1 and CDR2 (germline): MNHEY, SVGAGI. The length of the CDR3 is 15 residues. Trimming took 6 bases from V and 0 from J; bases not matched to a gene: 4. The DNA for the CDR3 is TGTGCCAGCAGACCCGGGACTAGCTCCTACAATGAGCAGTTCTTC. It specifies CASRPGTSSYNEQFF.

This clonotype was seen a handful of times. The chain carries TRBV7-3 and TRBJ1-5; possible D gene TRBD1, 6 bases. Germline CDR1 is SGHTA and CDR2 is FQGTGA. The V end lost 5 bases, the J end lost 6 bases, and 32 bases lay between the germline ends. CDR3 length: 20 residues. The CDR3 here is CASSPRGGFTDKNTLQPQHF. In DNA, the CDR3 is TGTGCCAGCAGCCCCAGGGGAGGGTTTACCGACAAAAACACGCTTCAGCCCCAGCATTTT.

There are many counts of this clonotype. The J gene is TRBJ1-2, the V gene TRBV2; 7 nucleotides align to TRBD1. Trimming removed 4 bases from V and 4 bases from J; junction bases left unmatched: 3. The CDR3 totals 13 residues. The germline V gene encodes CDR1 SNHLY and CDR2 FYNNEI. DNA for the CDR3: TGTGCCAGCAGTGTCCAGGGGGGCTATGGCTACACCTTC. Amino acid sequence: CASSVQGGYGYTF. The full variable domain, in which reference TRBV2 and TRBJ1-2 provide the parts outside the CDR3, is EPEVTQTPSHQVTQMGQEVILRCVPISNHLYFYWYRQILGQKVEFLVSFYNNEISEKSEIFDDQFSVERPDGSNFTLKIRSTKLEDSAMYFCASSVQGGYGYTFGSGTRLTVV.

The table lists this clonotype with a count of one. The chain carries TRBV7-2 and TRBJ2-4; either TRBD1 or TRBD2 may supply D (6 bases each). The CDR3 spans 14 residues. Germline CDR1 and CDR2: SGHTA and FQGNSA. Trimming removed 1 base from V and 13 bases from J, with 17 bases in between. The DNA of the CDR3 is TGTGCCAGCAGCTTAGAGGTCGGGGGCAATGAGCAGTACTTC. Translation: CASSLEVGGNEQYF.

The V gene is TRBV4-1, the J gene TRBJ2-4; D is tentatively TRBD1 or TRBD2 (5 bases each). The J call is uncertain, as TRBJ2-7 better fits the DNA end. CDR1 is MGHRA, CDR2 YSYEKL, per germline. The CDR3 totals 15 residues. This chain's CDR3 is CASSKIEAGSNEQYF. As DNA, the CDR3 is TGCGCCAGCAGCAAAATCGAGGCAGGGAGCAACGAGCAGTACTTC.

The chain carries TRBV27 and TRBJ2-1; 7 nucleotides agree with TRBD1. The length of the CDR3 is 16 residues. Trimming cost V 1 base and J 2 bases; bases outside gene matches: 5. CDR1 is MNHEY, CDR2 SMNVEV, per germline (reference sequence). In DNA form, the CDR3 reads TGTGCCAGCAGTTTATTCGGGACAGTTCCCTACAATGAGCAGTTCTTC. It codes for CASSLFGTVPYNEQFF.

This clonotype has a single count. V and J are TRBV12-5 and TRBJ1-1, with TRBD1 as a possible D gene (5 bases). This CDR3 spans 13 amino acids. The V end lost 5 bases, the J end lost 1 base, and 8 bases lay between the germline ends. CDR1 is LGHNT, CDR2 FRNRAP, per germline. Here the CDR3 reads CASGPRGNTEAFF. The CDR3 bases are TGTGCTAGTGGTCCGAGGGGGAACACTGAAGCTTTCTTT.

This clonotype was picked up a small number of times. This chain joins TRBV7-3 and TRBJ2-1; TRBD1 matches at 12 bases. V was pared by 2 bases and J by 4 bases, with 6 bases of the junction left unmatched. Germline CDR1 is SGHTA and CDR2 is FQGTGA. This CDR3 comprises 17 residues. The CDR3 sequence is CASSLVGTGGRYNEQFF. CDR3 DNA: TGTGCCAGCAGCTTAGTCGGGACAGGGGGCCGTTACAATGAGCAGTTCTTC.

This chain joins TRBV7-2 and TRBJ2-1, with 7 bases aligning to TRBD2. With 5 bases clipped from V and 4 bases from J, the junction kept 17 bases outside the gene matches. CDR3 length: 18 amino acids. CDR1 is SGHTA, CDR2 FQGNSA, per germline. CDR3 residues: CASSQDLFGGRVYNEQFF. The CDR3 nucleotides read TGTGCCAGCAGCCAAGATCTCTTTGGGGGGAGGGTGTACAATGAGCAGTTCTTC.

This clonotype has only a few counts. The chain joins TRBV20-1 to TRBJ2-7, with D maybe TRBD2 (7 bases). CDR1 and CDR2 (germline): DFQATT, SNEGSKA (reference sequence). Trimming removed 6 bases at V and 3 bases at J, with 15 bases between. The CDR3 has 13 amino acids. CDR3 region: CSASRGAGYEQYF. In nucleotides, the CDR3 is TGCAGTGCCAGCCGGGGGGCAGGCTACGAGCAGTACTTC.

This clonotype occurred a few times. The rearrangement uses TRBV12-3 or TRBV12-4 and TRBJ1-2; D is perhaps TRBD1 (5 bases). The CDR3 contains 15 residues. Deletions cut 2 bases from V and 4 bases from J, with 14 bases between. CDR3 in amino acids: CASSLRARGIYGYTF. In nucleotides, the CDR3 is TGTGCCAGCAGTTTAAGGGCAAGGGGTATCTATGGCTACACCTTC.

This clonotype was counted between two and nine times. The rearrangement joins TRBV7-2 to TRBJ2-7, with D unclear. The V end was cut by 3 bases, the J end by 2 bases, with 14 bases between. CDR1 SGHTA and CDR2 FQGNSA come from the germline V gene. The CDR3 length is 15 residues. CDR3 protein: CASSLLATIPYEQYF. The CDR3 DNA reads as TGTGCCAGCAGCTTGCTCGCGACAATCCCCTACGAGCAGTACTTC.